One sample yielded the 10 T cell receptor beta chains listed below, sequenced in a study of Graves' ophthalmopathy and Graves' hyperthyroidism. TCR beta CDR3 regions were amplified from RNA transcripts. First-round RT-PCR used HTBI primers; second-round multiplex PCR followed. TCRdb independently ran MiXCR on the multiplex PCR reads; one entry per CDR3 protein. The sample contains 300,000 to 400,000 distinct CDR3 sequences, 15% to 20% of which appear only once. Sequenced sample: peripheral blood. The receptors were sampled from an adult man with Graves' ophthalmopathy.

At least ten counts were recorded for this clonotype. The chain couples TRBV6-5 to TRBJ1-2; 7 nucleotides line up with TRBD1. Germline CDR1 and CDR2: MNHEY and SVGAGI. The CDR3 loop spans 13 amino acids. V shed 2 bases and J 5 bases; nucleotides not matched to a gene: 2. In nucleotides, the CDR3 is TGTGCCAGCAGTTACCCAGGGGGGTATGGCTACACCTTC. It translates to CASSYPGGYGYTF.

This clonotype was seen ten or more times. CDR3 nucleotide sequence: TGTGCCAGCAGTTACACTAGCGGTAAACAAGAGACCCAGTACTTC. It specifies CASSYTSGKQETQYF. The rearrangement links TRBV6-5 to TRBJ2-5; 8 positions match TRBD2. Germline lookup yields CDR1 MNHEY and CDR2 SVGAGI. J gave up 2 bases and V 2 bases, and 4 bases lay outside the gene matches. CDR3 length: 15 residues.

This clonotype was detected many times. The V gene is TRBV12-3 or TRBV12-4, the J gene TRBJ1-5, with a weak D call TRBD1 (5 bases). Trimming left V 7 bases short and J 1 base short, with 17 bases between. This CDR3 is built from 16 residues. The CDR3 sequence is CASTSMGQGSNQPQHF. For the CDR3, the DNA is TGTGCCAGCACCTCCATGGGGCAGGGAAGCAATCAGCCCCAGCATTTT.

This clonotype was seen repeatedly, ten times or more. This chain uses TRBV11-2 with TRBJ1-5, with TRBD1 identical over 10 bases. There are 17 residues in the CDR3. The ends lost 5 bases at V and 0 bases at J; junction bases unmatched: 7. The germline V gene encodes CDR1 SGHAT and CDR2 FQNNGV. Here the CDR3 reads CASSLGTGAVSNQPQHF. The CDR3 DNA is TGTGCCAGCAGCCTCGGGACAGGGGCCGTTAGCAATCAGCCCCAGCATTTT.

In its sample, this clonotype was seen many times. The V gene is TRBV29-1, the J gene TRBJ2-5; 7 nucleotides match TRBD2. CDR1 and CDR2 from the germline V gene are SQVTM and ANQGSEA. The CDR3 runs to 13 residues. Trimming took 4 bases from V and 5 from J; bases not matched to a gene: 7. As DNA, the CDR3 is TGCAGCGTTGGTGGCAGGGAGGGCGAGACCCAGTACTTC. It codes for CSVGGREGETQYF.

In this sample, this clonotype turned up many times. The chain couples TRBV30 to TRBJ2-7; 8 bases are shared with TRBD1. CDR3 length: 15 residues. Germline CDR1 reads GTSNPN; CDR2 reads SVGIG (reference sequence). V trimming: 3 bases; J trimming: 3 bases; junction bases outside the gene matches: 10. The CDR3: CAWSLGQGMVYEQYF. The CDR3 region has the DNA TGTGCCTGGAGCCTCGGACAGGGAATGGTCTACGAGCAGTACTTC.

This clonotype has at least ten counts. The rearrangement links TRBV30 to TRBJ2-7; TRBD1 might be the D (7 bases). Germline assignment: CDR1 GTSNPN and CDR2 SVGIG (reference sequence). This CDR3 has 15 amino acids. With 4 bases removed from V and 0 bases from J, the gap between germline ends came to 16 bases. CDR3 amino acids: CAWTIQGGGSYEQYF. In DNA, the CDR3 is TGTGCCTGGACCATTCAGGGGGGCGGCTCCTACGAGCAGTACTTC.

This clonotype appeared many times. The V call is TRBV7-9, the J call TRBJ2-7; the match to TRBD2 covers 12 bases. V was pared by 1 base and J by 7 bases, with 5 bases of the junction left unmatched. Germline CDR1 is SEHNR and CDR2 is FQNEAQ (reference sequence). The CDR3 has 15 amino acids. In nucleotides, the CDR3 is TGTGCCAGCAGCTTAGGACTAGCGGGAGCTGGGGAGCAGTACTTC. This sequence encodes CASSLGLAGAGEQYF.

The rearrangement uses TRBV6-5 and TRBJ2-5; TRBD1 matches at 9 bases. V was clipped by 2 bases and J by 6 bases; unmatched bases: 7. This CDR3 region has 15 residues. The germline V gene encodes CDR1 MNHEY and CDR2 SVGAGI. CDR3 nucleotides: TGTGCCAGCAGTTACCGGGGGACAGGGACAAAGACCCAGTACTTC. It yields the protein CASSYRGTGTKTQYF.

Note on this clonotype: Germline is not matched at one junction end, which may reflect a read error. The chain uses TRBV6-1 and TRBJ2-7, with TRBD1 as a possible D gene (6 bases). Germline-derived CDR1 and CDR2 are MNHNS and SASEGT. This CDR3 comprises 14 residues. CDR3 protein: CAISRRDMVGEQYF. The CDR3 region has the DNA TGTGCCATCAGTCGCCGGGACATGGTAGGCGAGCAGTACTTC.